These 13 T cell receptor beta chains originate from one sample sequenced in a study of human T cells and chemical hapten exposure. TCRdb used MiXCR to reprocess the RACE reads, holding one entry per CDR3 protein. The data show about 62,000 distinct CDR3 sequences, 5.5% to 7.5% seen once. Described time point: pre-sensitization, week 0. Treatment of the sample: therapeutic diphenylcyclopropenone sensitization with weekly scalp DPC. This specimen was whole blood, taken in connection with sensitization to the hapten diphenylcyclopropenone (DPC). All receptors come from a woman in her thirties with alopecia areata. Some clones in this sample may be carry-over from other donors' samples.

Ten or more counts support this clonotype. V gene TRBV2 combines with J gene TRBJ1-5, with D unclear. CDR3 length equals 15 residues. Looked up from germline, CDR1 is SNHLY and CDR2 is FYNNEI. V was shortened by 2 bases and J by 3 bases, with 11 bases between the two germline ends. The CDR3 loop is CASSENNGFNQPQHF. CDR3 coding DNA: TGTGCCAGCAGTGAAAACAATGGTTTCAATCAGCCCCAGCATTTT.

The gene calls are TRBV4-2 and TRBJ1-5, with D perhaps TRBD1 (5 bases). V lost 4 bases and J lost 4, with 17 bases in between. CDR1 and CDR2 from the germline V gene are LGHNA and YNFKEQ. This CDR3 region has 16 residues. The CDR3 reads CASSLNGGTSNQPQHF. CDR3 nucleotide sequence: TGTGCCAGCAGCCTAAACGGGGGGACCTCTAATCAGCCCCAGCATTTT.

This clonotype is a singleton in its sample. A much larger clone differs from this one at a single base, so this may be a read error. This chain joins TRBV5-1 and TRBJ1-1; a possible D gene is TRBD1 (5 bases). This CDR3 spans 13 amino acids. Germline assignment: CDR1 SGHRS and CDR2 YFSETQ. Written as DNA, the CDR3 is TGCGCCAGCAGCTTTAACAGGAACACTAAAGCTTTCTTT. As protein: CASSFNRNTKAFF.

This clonotype has at least ten counts. V gene TRBV2 combines with J gene TRBJ2-1, with 9 positions matching TRBD2. With V trimmed by 4 bases and J by 7 bases, 11 bases remained unmatched. This CDR3 is 16 amino acids long. Germline V gives CDR1 SNHLY, CDR2 FYNNEI. CDR3 DNA sequence: TGTGCCAGCAGTGGGCCCGCGGGGGGGTTCGGGAATGAGCAGTTCTTC. Translation: CASSGPAGGFGNEQFF.

This clonotype was observed many times. The chain recombines TRBV5-4 with TRBJ2-3; either TRBD1 or TRBD2 may fit D (5 bases each). CDR1 and CDR2 (germline): SGHNT, YYREEE (reference sequence). V was clipped by 4 bases and J by 6 bases, with 9 bases between them. CDR3 length equals 12 residues. CDR3 protein: CASSPGPDTQYF. The CDR3 nucleotides are TGTGCCAGCAGCCCGGGACCTGATACGCAGTATTTT. The full variable domain, in which reference TRBV5-4 and TRBJ2-3 provide the parts outside the CDR3, is ETGVTQSPTHLIKTRGQQVTLRCSSQSGHNTVSWYQQALGQGPQFIFQYYREEENGRGNFPPRFSGLQFPNYSSELNVNALELDDSALYLCASSPGPDTQYFGPGTRLTVL.

This clonotype was seen ten or more times. This chain links TRBV5-1 with TRBJ2-3, with TRBD2 identical over 10 bases. CDR1 SGHRS and CDR2 YFSETQ come from the germline V gene. The CDR3 runs 17 residues. Trimming cost V 3 bases and J 4 bases; bases outside gene matches: 11. This CDR3 reads CASSSYLSSGGADTQYF. Here the CDR3 DNA reads TGCGCCAGCAGCTCCTATCTCTCTAGCGGGGGCGCAGATACGCAGTATTTT.

The chain is built from TRBV7-8 and TRBJ1-5; D is undetermined. V was cut by 5 bases and J by 0 bases, with 14 bases left in between. CDR1 is SGHVS, CDR2 FQNEAQ, per germline. This CDR3 comprises 16 residues. The CDR3 DNA reads as TGTGCCAGCAGCCCCCGGGGTGCGCGTAGCAATCAGCCCCAGCATTTT. It is translated as CASSPRGARSNQPQHF.

The V gene is TRBV29-1, the J gene TRBJ2-3; the D call may be TRBD1 or TRBD2 (5 bases each). The CDR3 spans 12 residues. From germline, CDR1 is SQVTM and CDR2 ANQGSEA. V dropped 8 bases and J dropped 0 bases, with 9 bases sitting between them. The CDR3 DNA follows: TGCAGCCTCGGGGCCAGCACAGATACGCAGTATTTT. Its translation is CSLGASTDTQYF.

Ten or more counts support this clonotype. The chain couples TRBV18 to TRBJ1-4, with D uncertain. The V gene lost 2 bases and the J gene lost 8 bases, with 9 bases spanning the gap. From germline, CDR1 is KGHSH and CDR2 LQKENI. CDR3 size: 13 residues. The CDR3 loop is CASSPGTDEKLFF. CDR3 nucleotides: TGTGCCAGCTCACCAGGAACAGACGAAAAACTGTTTTTT.

This clonotype showed up many times. V usage is TRBV3-1 and J usage is TRBJ2-7, with 7 bases that match TRBD1. The CDR3 is 15 amino acids. Germline V CDR1 and CDR2: LGHDT, YNNKEL (reference sequence). V dropped 2 bases and J dropped 0; count of bases not matched to a gene: 4. The CDR3 reads CASSQTGVRSYEQYF. The CDR3 coding sequence is TGTGCCAGCAGCCAAACAGGGGTCCGCTCCTACGAGCAGTACTTC.

This clonotype was seen ten or more times. V gene TRBV19 combines with J gene TRBJ2-7; TRBD1 is a possible D gene (6 bases). This CDR3 contains 15 residues. Germline V gives CDR1 LNHDA, CDR2 SQIVND (reference sequence). The V gene lost 5 bases and the J gene lost 1 base, with 15 bases spanning the gap. The CDR3 coding sequence is TGTGCCAGTAGTGTCGTAGAGACAGGTTCCTACGAGCAGTACTTC. Translating it yields CASSVVETGSYEQYF. Supplemented by reference TRBV19 and TRBJ2-7, the full variable domain reads DGGITQSPKYLFRKEGQNVTLSCEQNLNHDAMYWYRQDPGQGLRLIYYSQIVNDFQKGDIAEGYSVSREKKESFPLTVTSAQKNPTAFYLCASSVVETGSYEQYFGPGTRLTVT.

This clonotype was recorded at least ten times. The rearrangement links TRBV18 to TRBJ2-3; 13 nucleotides line up with TRBD2. The CDR3 runs to 18 residues. The V gene end was trimmed by 3 bases and the J gene end by 0 bases; junction bases not matched to a gene: 6. Per germline, CDR1 KGHSH and CDR2 LQKENI. The CDR3 DNA reads as TGTGCCAGCTCACCCCTCCAACTAGCGGGGGGGAGCACAGATACGCAGTATTTT. It yields the protein CASSPLQLAGGSTDTQYF. Drawing the rest from reference TRBV18 and TRBJ2-3, the complete variable domain is NAGVMQNPRHLVRRRGQEARLRCSPMKGHSHVYWYRQLPEEGLKFMVYLQKENIIDESGMPKERFSAEFPKEGPSILRIQQVVRGDSAAYFCASSPLQLAGGSTDTQYFGPGTRLTVL.

This clonotype showed up many times. The chain combines TRBV20-1 with TRBJ1-1; D is unclear. This CDR3 comprises 12 residues. Trimming removed 6 bases from V and 0 bases from J, with 8 bases in between. Per the germline V gene, CDR1 is DFQATT and CDR2 is SNEGSKA (reference sequence). The chain's CDR3 is CSATRVNTEAFF. In DNA, the CDR3 is TGCAGTGCCACGAGGGTGAACACTGAAGCTTTCTTT.